The text below deals with one T cell receptor beta chain. The target antigen is unknown. The time point here: blood 2 weeks post-SBRT. Stated treatment: 15 Gy SBRT to primary tumor, nephrectomy 4 weeks later. This specimen belongs to a study of radiation and T cells in renal cell carcinoma. On the study more broadly: Nephrectomy followed 15 Gy stereotactic body radiation by 4 weeks. Overall study results and limits: From baseline, blood top tumor clonotypes peaked at 2 weeks post-radiation. Without pretreatment biopsies, baseline tumor clonotype presence was undetermined.

Repertoires were generated with immunoSEQ multiplex PCR, while TCRdb's copy carries only in-frame clones and drops some. The sample lists 95,000 to 150,000 clones, 81% seen once, with roughly 6% in the top ten. The TCR originated in a man aged 50-60 years with renal cell carcinoma. Sequenced material: blood, taken from a patient whose treatment included radiotherapy and nephrectomy.

The CDR3 protein is CASSLRGSYNEQFF. CDR3 sequence (DNA): TGTGCCAGCAGCTTACGCGGGAGTTACAATGAGCAGTTCTTC. This chain uses TRBV7-3 with TRBJ2-1, with 7 positions matching TRBD2. CDR3 length equals 14 residues. After removal of 2 bases from V and 4 bases from J, the junction contained 2 bases not matched to a gene. Germline values: CDR1 SGHTA, CDR2 FQGTGA. Full variable domain (outside the CDR3, taken from reference TRBV7-3 and TRBJ2-1): GAGVSQTPSNKVTEKGKYVELRCDPISGHTALYWYRQSLGQGPEFLIYFQGTGAADDSGLPNDRFFAVRPEGSVSTLKIQRTERGDSAVYLCASSLRGSYNEQFFGPGTRLTVL.